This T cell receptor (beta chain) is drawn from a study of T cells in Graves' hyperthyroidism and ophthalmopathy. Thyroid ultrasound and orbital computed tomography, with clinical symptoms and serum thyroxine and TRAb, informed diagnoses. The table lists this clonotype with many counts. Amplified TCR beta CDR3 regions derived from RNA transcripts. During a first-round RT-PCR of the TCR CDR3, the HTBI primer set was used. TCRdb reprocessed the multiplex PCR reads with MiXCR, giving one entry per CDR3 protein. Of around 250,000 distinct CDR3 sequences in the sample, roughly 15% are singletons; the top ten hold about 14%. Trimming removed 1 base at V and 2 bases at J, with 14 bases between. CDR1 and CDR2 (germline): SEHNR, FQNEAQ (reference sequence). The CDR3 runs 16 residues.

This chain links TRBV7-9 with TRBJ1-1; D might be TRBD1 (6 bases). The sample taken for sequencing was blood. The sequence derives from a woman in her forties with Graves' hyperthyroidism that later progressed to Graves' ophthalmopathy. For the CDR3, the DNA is TGTGCCAGCAGCTTAGTCGGGGGGCGCGAAAACACTGAAGCTTTCTTT. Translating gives CASSLVGGRENTEAFF. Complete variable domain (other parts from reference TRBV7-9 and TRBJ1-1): DTGVSQNPRHKITKRGQNVTFRCDPISEHNRLYWYRQTLGQGPEFLTYFQNEAQLEKSRLLSDRFSAERPKGSFSTLEIQRTEQGDSAMYLCASSLVGGRENTEAFFGQGTRLTVV.